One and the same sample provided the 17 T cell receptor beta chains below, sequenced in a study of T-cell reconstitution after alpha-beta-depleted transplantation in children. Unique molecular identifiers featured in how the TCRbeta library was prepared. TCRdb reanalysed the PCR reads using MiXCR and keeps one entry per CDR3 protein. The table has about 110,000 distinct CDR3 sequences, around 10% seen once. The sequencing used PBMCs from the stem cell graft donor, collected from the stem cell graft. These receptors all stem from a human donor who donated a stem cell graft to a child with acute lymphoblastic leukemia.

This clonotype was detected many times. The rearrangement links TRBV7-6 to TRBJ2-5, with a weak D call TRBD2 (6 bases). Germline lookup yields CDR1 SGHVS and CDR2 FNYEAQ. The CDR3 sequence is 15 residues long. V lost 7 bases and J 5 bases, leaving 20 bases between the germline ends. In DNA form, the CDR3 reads TGTGCCAGCACCTCTATATTCAGGGCGGGGGAGACCCAGTACTTC. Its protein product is CASTSIFRAGETQYF.

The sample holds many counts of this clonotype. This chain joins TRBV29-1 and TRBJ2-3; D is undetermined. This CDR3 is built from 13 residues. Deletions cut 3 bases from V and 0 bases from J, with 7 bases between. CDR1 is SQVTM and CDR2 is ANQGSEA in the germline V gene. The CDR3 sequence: CSVDRTSTDTQYF. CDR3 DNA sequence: TGCAGCGTTGACCGCACAAGCACAGATACGCAGTATTTT.

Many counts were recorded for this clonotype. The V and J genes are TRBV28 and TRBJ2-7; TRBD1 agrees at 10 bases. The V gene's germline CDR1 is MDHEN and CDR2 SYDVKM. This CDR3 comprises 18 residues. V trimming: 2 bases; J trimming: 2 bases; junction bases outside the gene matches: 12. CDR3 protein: CASSLKGVGQGVTYEQYF. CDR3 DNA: TGTGCCAGCAGTTTAAAGGGGGTCGGACAGGGGGTTACCTACGAGCAGTACTTC. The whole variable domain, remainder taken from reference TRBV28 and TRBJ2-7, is DVKVTQSSRYLVKRTGEKVFLECVQDMDHENMFWYRQDPGLGLRLIYFSYDVKMKEKGDIPEGYSVSREKKERFSLILESASTNQTSMYLCASSLKGVGQGVTYEQYFGPGTRLTVT.

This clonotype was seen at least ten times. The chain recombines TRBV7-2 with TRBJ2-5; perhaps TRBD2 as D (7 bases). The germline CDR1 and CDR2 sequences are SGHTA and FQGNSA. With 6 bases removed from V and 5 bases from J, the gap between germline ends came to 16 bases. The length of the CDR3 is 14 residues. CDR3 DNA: TGTGCCAGCAGTCGCTCGGGGGGCATGGAGACCCAGTACTTC. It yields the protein CASSRSGGMETQYF.

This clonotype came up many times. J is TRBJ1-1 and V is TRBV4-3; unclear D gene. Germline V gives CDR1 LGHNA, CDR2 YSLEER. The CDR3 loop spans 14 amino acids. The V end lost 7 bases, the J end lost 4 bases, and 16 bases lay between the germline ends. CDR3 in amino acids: CASKSGPEGTEAFF. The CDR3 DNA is TGCGCCAGCAAATCGGGTCCGGAGGGCACTGAAGCTTTCTTT.

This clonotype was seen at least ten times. The CDR3 DNA is TGTGCCAGCAGCCGCAGGTCCTACGAGCAGTACTTC. Translation: CASSRRSYEQYF. The V gene is TRBV14, the J gene TRBJ2-7; D not resolved. This CDR3 spans 12 amino acids. Trimming took 4 bases from V and 1 from J, leaving 5 bases between them. Germline CDR1 is SGHDN and CDR2 is FVKESK.

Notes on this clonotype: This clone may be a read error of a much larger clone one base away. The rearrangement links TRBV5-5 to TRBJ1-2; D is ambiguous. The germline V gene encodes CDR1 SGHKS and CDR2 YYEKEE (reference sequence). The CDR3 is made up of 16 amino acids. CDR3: CASSPLFSLMSDGFTF. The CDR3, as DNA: TGTGCCAGCAGCCCCCTTTTCAGCCTAATGTCGGATGGCTTCACCTTC.

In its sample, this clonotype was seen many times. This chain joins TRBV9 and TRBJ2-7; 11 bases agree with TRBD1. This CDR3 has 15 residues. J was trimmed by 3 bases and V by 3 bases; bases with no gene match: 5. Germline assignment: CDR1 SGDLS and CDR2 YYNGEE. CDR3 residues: CASSEEDRGLYEQYF. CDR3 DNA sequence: TGTGCCAGCAGCGAGGAGGACAGGGGGCTCTACGAGCAGTACTTC.

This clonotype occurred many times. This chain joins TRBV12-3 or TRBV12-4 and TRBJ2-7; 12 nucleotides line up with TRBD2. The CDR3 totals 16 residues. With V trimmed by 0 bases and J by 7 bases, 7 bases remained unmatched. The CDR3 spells CASSLATSGRSFEQYF. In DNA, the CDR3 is TGTGCCAGCAGTTTAGCGACTAGCGGGAGATCCTTTGAGCAGTACTTC.

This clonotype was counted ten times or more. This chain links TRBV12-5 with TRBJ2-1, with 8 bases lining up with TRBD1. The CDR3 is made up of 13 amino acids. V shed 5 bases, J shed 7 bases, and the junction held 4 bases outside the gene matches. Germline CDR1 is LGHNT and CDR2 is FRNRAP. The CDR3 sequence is CASGDRGLNEQFF. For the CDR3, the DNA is TGTGCTAGTGGTGACAGGGGCTTAAATGAGCAGTTCTTC.

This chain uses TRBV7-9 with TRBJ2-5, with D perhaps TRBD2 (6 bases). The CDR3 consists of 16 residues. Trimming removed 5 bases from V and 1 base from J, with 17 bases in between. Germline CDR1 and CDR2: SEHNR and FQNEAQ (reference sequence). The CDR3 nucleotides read TGTGCCAGCAGCCCCGCGCGGGGACGGCTCCAAGAGACCCAGTACTTC. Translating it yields CASSPARGRLQETQYF. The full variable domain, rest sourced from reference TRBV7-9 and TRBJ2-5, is DTGVSQNPRHKITKRGQNVTFRCDPISEHNRLYWYRQTLGQGPEFLTYFQNEAQLEKSRLLSDRFSAERPKGSFSTLEIQRTEQGDSAMYLCASSPARGRLQETQYFGPGTRLLVL.

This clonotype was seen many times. CDR3 bases: TGTGCCAGCTCACCTGGGACAGGGGGAAACGAGCAGTACTTC. Encoded protein: CASSPGTGGNEQYF. The rearrangement joins TRBV18 to TRBJ2-7, with TRBD1 matching 11 bases. The CDR3 contains 14 residues. V was clipped by 3 bases and J by 5 bases; unmatched bases: 3. From germline, CDR1 is KGHSH and CDR2 LQKENI.

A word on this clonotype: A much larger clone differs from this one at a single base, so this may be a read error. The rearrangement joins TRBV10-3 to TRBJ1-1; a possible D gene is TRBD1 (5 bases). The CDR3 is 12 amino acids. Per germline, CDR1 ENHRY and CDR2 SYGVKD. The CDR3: CAISQTDTDAFF. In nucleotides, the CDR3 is TGTGCCATCAGTCAGACGGACACTGACGCTTTCTTT.

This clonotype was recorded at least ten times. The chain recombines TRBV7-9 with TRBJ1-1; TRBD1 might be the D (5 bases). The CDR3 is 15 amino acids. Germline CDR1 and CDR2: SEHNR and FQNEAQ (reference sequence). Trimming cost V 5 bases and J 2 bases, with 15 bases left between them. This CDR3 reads CASSPSWGPNTEAFF. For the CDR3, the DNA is TGTGCCAGCAGCCCTAGCTGGGGCCCAAACACTGAAGCTTTCTTT.

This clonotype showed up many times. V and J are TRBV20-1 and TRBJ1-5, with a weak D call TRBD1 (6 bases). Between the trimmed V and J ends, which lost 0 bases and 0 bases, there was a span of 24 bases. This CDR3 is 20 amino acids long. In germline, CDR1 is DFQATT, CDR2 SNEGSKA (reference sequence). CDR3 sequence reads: CSARDPSTRGGPYSNQPQHF. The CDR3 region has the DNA TGCAGTGCTAGAGACCCCTCAACAAGGGGGGGGCCCTATAGCAATCAGCCCCAGCATTTT.

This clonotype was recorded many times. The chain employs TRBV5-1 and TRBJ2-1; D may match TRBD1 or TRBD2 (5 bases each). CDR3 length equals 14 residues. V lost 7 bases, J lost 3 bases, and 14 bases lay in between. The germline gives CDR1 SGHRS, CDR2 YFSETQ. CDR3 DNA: TGCGCCAGCCAGGGATCGAGGGGCTACAATGAGCAGTTCTTC. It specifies CASQGSRGYNEQFF.

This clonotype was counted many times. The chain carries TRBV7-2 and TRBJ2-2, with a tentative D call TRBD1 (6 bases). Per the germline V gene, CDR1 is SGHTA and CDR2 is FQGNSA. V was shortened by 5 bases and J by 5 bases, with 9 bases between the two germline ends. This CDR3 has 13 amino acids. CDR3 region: CASSRRGTGELFF. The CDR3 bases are TGTGCCAGCAGCCGTAGGGGGACCGGGGAGCTGTTTTTT.